This passage covers 9 T cell receptor beta chains from one sample sequenced in a study of CD8 T cells in ankylosing spondylitis. Study-level results: The study identified a TCR beta motif of under ten highly homologous variants that appeared characteristic of ankylosing spondylitis blood.

One entry per CDR3 protein, called by TCRdb with MiXCR from the 5' RACE reads. The data hold approximately 500,000 distinct CDR3 sequences, with 10% to 15% observed a single time. The antigens these receptors bind are not known. The specimen was blood, either unsorted or a sorted T cell fraction (not recorded which). All receptors come from a male donor with ankylosing spondylitis.

The CDR3, as DNA: TGTGCCAGCAGCTCAACCCCGGACACCATATATTTT. This encodes CASSSTPDTIYF. The rearrangement joins TRBV13 to TRBJ1-3; D unclear. The CDR3 totals 12 residues. Germline V gives CDR1 PRHDT, CDR2 FYEKMQ (reference sequence). Trimming left V 4 bases short and J 8 bases short, with 9 bases between.

There are many counts of this clonotype. The rearrangement joins TRBV20-1 to TRBJ1-6, with 7 nucleotides matching TRBD1. Germline trimming cut 2 bases from V and 2 bases from J; bases unmatched to any gene: 6. CDR1 and CDR2 from the germline V gene are DFQATT and SNEGSKA (reference sequence). This CDR3 contains 16 residues. The CDR3 is CSARLLQGTYNSPLHF. The CDR3 region has the DNA TGCAGTGCTAGACTATTACAGGGGACCTATAATTCACCCCTCCACTTT.

This clonotype was counted between two and nine times. The chain recombines TRBV7-9 with TRBJ1-6, with 8 bases lining up with TRBD1. After removal of 11 bases from V and 8 bases from J, the junction contained 11 bases not matched to a gene. CDR1 is SEHNR, CDR2 FQNEAQ, per germline (reference sequence). The CDR3 is made up of 14 amino acids. The chain's CDR3 is CAGRTGGSDSPLHF. CDR3 DNA sequence: TGTGCCGGGCGAACAGGGGGATCGGATTCACCCCTCCACTTT.

This chain uses TRBV20-1 with TRBJ2-1; 7 bases agree with TRBD2. The germline CDR1 and CDR2 sequences are DFQATT and SNEGSKA (reference sequence). The CDR3 length is 13 residues. V shed 5 bases and J 2 bases; nucleotides not matched to a gene: 3. In DNA, the CDR3 is TGCAGTGCTCGAGGACTAGCCTACAATGAGCAGTTCTTC. Protein sequence: CSARGLAYNEQFF.

This clonotype was counted a few times. The gene calls are TRBV15 and TRBJ2-2; no clear D gene. V gave up 5 bases and J gave up 2 bases, with 15 bases separating them. CDR1 LNHNV and CDR2 YYDKDF come from the germline V gene (reference sequence). The CDR3 length is 16 residues. The CDR3 region has the DNA TGTGCCACCAGCGGTGGTCCGGGCGGCAACACCGGGGAGCTGTTTTTT. Translation: CATSGGPGGNTGELFF.

This clonotype was seen a handful of times. The chain couples TRBV12-3 or TRBV12-4 to TRBJ1-1; D may be TRBD1 (5 bases). The CDR3 sequence is 15 residues long. With 6 bases removed from V and 4 bases from J, the gap between germline ends came to 18 bases. Written as DNA, the CDR3 is TGTGCCAGCAGGATGGTGGGGGGTTTTGGCACTGAAGCTTTCTTT. Translating it yields CASRMVGGFGTEAFF.

The table lists this clonotype with a few counts. V is TRBV15 and J is TRBJ1-5, with 10 bases fitting TRBD1. The germline V gene has CDR1 LNHNV and CDR2 YYDKDF (reference sequence). The ends lost 2 bases at V and 8 bases at J; junction bases unmatched: 6. The CDR3 totals 15 residues. CDR3 region: CATSRKRDRGEPQHF. Here the CDR3 DNA reads TGTGCCACCAGCAGAAAACGGGACAGGGGAGAGCCCCAGCATTTT.

This clonotype was detected only a few times. V and J are TRBV7-8 and TRBJ2-1, with 9 bases fitting TRBD1. Germline V gene sequence: CDR1 SGHVS, CDR2 FQNEAQ. The CDR3 covers 17 residues. V gave up 2 bases and J gave up 9 bases; unmatched junction bases: 14. The CDR3 DNA sequence: TGTGCCAGCAGCTTAATTTGGGGGACAGGGCGGATAGGTGAGCAGTTCTTC. Its translation: CASSLIWGTGRIGEQFF.

This chain links TRBV5-1 with TRBJ2-1; the match to TRBD2 covers 14 bases. CDR1 is SGHRS, CDR2 YFSETQ, per germline. Trimming removed 3 bases from V and 4 bases from J; junction bases left unmatched: 6. This CDR3 contains 17 residues. DNA for the CDR3: TGCGCCAGCAGCTCTTTCCGGACTAGCGGGAGGTACAATGAGCAGTTCTTC. Its protein is CASSSFRTSGRYNEQFF.